The 25 T cell receptor beta chains given below trace back to one sample, sequenced in a study of OX40 agonist ivuxolimab in advanced cancers. The table came from immunoSEQ multiplex PCR; TCRdb's copy has only in-frame clones and leaves some out. The top ten clones hold 0.5% to 0.6% of a sample with about 40,000 clones, roughly 89% of them seen once. This sample comprised CD4+ or CD8+ T cells sorted from blood, obtained in a trial of the OX40 agonist ivuxolimab. These receptor sequences come from an adult with an advanced solid tumor such as melanoma, head and neck, liver or kidney cancer.

This chain joins TRBV5-1 and TRBJ1-2; D perhaps matches TRBD1 (5 bases). The CDR3 is 15 amino acids. V lost 5 bases, J lost 7 bases, and 21 bases lay in between. CDR1 is SGHRS and CDR2 is YFSETQ in the germline V gene. The CDR3, as DNA: TGCGCCAGCAGATCACAGCCTGCAGGGCTCGGTGGCTACACCTTC. It translates to CASRSQPAGLGGYTF.

The rearrangement joins TRBV12-5 to TRBJ1-2; perhaps TRBD1 as D (5 bases). V was shortened by 6 bases and J by 2 bases, with 10 bases between the two germline ends. This CDR3 is built from 13 residues. CDR1 is LGHNT and CDR2 is FRNRAP in the germline V gene. The DNA for the CDR3 is TGTGCTAGTGGCCCTCCAGGGAACTATGGCTACACCTTC. Translation: CASGPPGNYGYTF.

V is TRBV5-1 and J is TRBJ2-5; D tentatively reads TRBD1 or TRBD2 (5 bases each). The CDR3 runs to 12 residues. Trimming took off 3 bases at V and 9 bases at J, with 12 bases between the two ends. Germline CDR1 reads SGHRS; CDR2 reads YFSETQ. As DNA, the CDR3 is TGCGCCAGCAGCTGGGGGAGTGAGGCCCAGTACTTC. It codes for CASSWGSEAQYF.

The chain couples TRBV5-1 to TRBJ1-1; the D is unclear. This CDR3 has 13 residues. The germline V gene encodes CDR1 SGHRS and CDR2 YFSETQ. Trimming removed 2 bases at V and 2 bases at J, with 7 bases between. In DNA, the CDR3 is TGCGCCAGCAGCTTCGACGGCAACACTGAAGCTTTCTTT. Protein: CASSFDGNTEAFF.

The gene calls are TRBV5-1 and TRBJ2-3, with 7 bases fitting TRBD2. Germline-derived CDR1 and CDR2 are SGHRS and YFSETQ. The CDR3 spans 16 residues. After removal of 4 bases from V and 2 bases from J, the junction contained 10 bases not matched to a gene. This CDR3 reads CASSPGVTSSTDTQYF. CDR3 nucleotide sequence: TGCGCCAGCAGCCCCGGAGTGACTAGCTCCACAGATACGCAGTATTTT.

V usage is TRBV7-2 and J usage is TRBJ2-4, with 8 bases identical to TRBD1. The CDR3 sequence is 14 residues long. The trim removed 5 bases at V and 7 bases at J, leaving 7 bases unmatched. Per germline, CDR1 SGHTA and CDR2 FQGNSA. DNA for the CDR3: TGTGCCAGCAGCGTCCAGGGGGCCCAGAACATTCAGTACTTC. This sequence encodes CASSVQGAQNIQYF.

The genes are TRBV7-2 and TRBJ2-3; D uncertain. CDR1 SGHTA and CDR2 FQGNSA come from the germline V gene. The CDR3 extends over 12 amino acids. V lost 10 bases and J 5 bases, leaving 13 bases between the germline ends. The CDR3 bases are TGTGCCACCTCCCCCAACTTAGATACGCAGTATTTT. Amino acids: CATSPNLDTQYF.

This chain connects TRBV7-2 to TRBJ2-3; D unresolved. V was pared by 5 bases and J by 1 base, with 10 bases between. The CDR3 sequence is 14 residues long. Germline assignment: CDR1 SGHTA and CDR2 FQGNSA. CDR3: CASSPDSGTDTQYF. The CDR3 DNA reads as TGTGCCAGCAGCCCCGACTCGGGCACAGATACGCAGTATTTT.

J is TRBJ1-1 and V is TRBV5-4; D uncertain. The CDR3 loop spans 13 amino acids. Germline V lookup: CDR1 SGHNT, CDR2 YYREEE (reference sequence). V lost 1 base, J lost 2 bases, and 6 bases lay in between. DNA for the CDR3: TGTGCCAGCAGCTTGACAGAAAACACTGAAGCTTTCTTT. It encodes CASSLTENTEAFF.

The J gene is TRBJ1-2, the V gene TRBV7-2; TRBD1 agrees at 7 bases. The CDR3 has 13 residues. CDR1 is SGHTA and CDR2 is FQGNSA in the germline V gene. The trim removed 2 bases at V and 8 bases at J, leaving 5 bases unmatched. CDR3 protein: CASSLLGTDGYTF. The CDR3 DNA reads as TGTGCCAGCAGCTTACTCGGGACAGACGGCTACACCTTC.

This chain connects TRBV7-3 to TRBJ2-3; D is unclear. Trimming left V 5 bases short and J 4 bases short, with 10 bases between. Germline values: CDR1 SGHTA, CDR2 FQGTGA. This CDR3 spans 13 amino acids. CDR3 nucleotides: TGTGCCAGCAGCGCCGTGGGCCCAGATACGCAGTATTTT. This translates into CASSAVGPDTQYF.

The chain uses TRBV11-2 and TRBJ2-1; D may correspond to TRBD1 or TRBD2 (5 bases each). Trimming removed 2 bases from V and 3 bases from J, with 20 bases in between. This CDR3 has 18 residues. CDR1 SGHAT and CDR2 FQNNGV come from the germline V gene. The CDR3 sequence: CASSLRATGGEFYNEQFF. CDR3 sequence (DNA): TGTGCCAGCAGCTTAAGGGCTACTGGGGGAGAATTCTACAATGAGCAGTTCTTC. Supplemented by reference TRBV11-2 and TRBJ2-1, the full variable domain reads EAGVAQSPRYKIIEKRQSVAFWCNPISGHATLYWYQQILGQGPKLLIQFQNNGVVDDSQLPKDRFSAERLKGVDSTLKIQPAKLEDSAVYLCASSLRATGGEFYNEQFFGPGTRLTVL.

This rearrangement joins TRBV6-6 to TRBJ1-2; D not certain. V was trimmed by 8 bases and J by 5 bases, leaving 18 bases between them. Germline V gene data show CDR1 as MNHNY and CDR2 as SVGAGI (reference sequence). CDR3 length equals 14 residues. In DNA, the CDR3 is TGTGCCAGCTGGCATCGGGGAAAAGAATATGGCTACACCTTC. Amino acids: CASWHRGKEYGYTF.

The chain joins TRBV5-4 to TRBJ1-2, with D hard to call. Germline CDR1 reads SGHNT; CDR2 reads YYREEE (reference sequence). The V gene lost 0 bases and the J gene lost 0 bases, with 6 bases spanning the gap. The CDR3 is 14 residues long. As DNA, the CDR3 is TGTGCCAGCAGCTTGGTGGCAGCTAACTATGGCTACACCTTC. The encoded protein is CASSLVAANYGYTF.

The chain links TRBV5-1 to TRBJ2-7; D is unclear. V shed 3 bases and J shed 2 bases, with 12 bases lying between them. The germline V gene encodes CDR1 SGHRS and CDR2 YFSETQ. The CDR3 sequence is 14 residues long. The CDR3 region is CASSSLSGAYEQYF. DNA for the CDR3: TGCGCCAGCAGCTCCCTCAGTGGGGCCTACGAGCAGTACTTC.

V usage is TRBV6-1 and J usage is TRBJ1-1, with D hard to call. Per germline, CDR1 MNHNS and CDR2 SASEGT. V lost 2 bases, J lost 6 bases, and 7 bases lay in between. The CDR3 has 12 amino acids. CDR3: CASSEFTAEAFF. The CDR3 coding sequence is TGTGCCAGCAGTGAATTCACAGCTGAAGCTTTCTTT.

CDR3 DNA: TGTGCCAGCTCGATCGGGGGGCGTGGCACTGAAGCTTTCTTT. This gives the protein CASSIGGRGTEAFF. The chain couples TRBV5-5 to TRBJ1-1; the D gene is possibly TRBD1 (6 bases). In germline, CDR1 is SGHKS, CDR2 YYEKEE (reference sequence). The CDR3 extends over 14 amino acids. V dropped 7 bases and J dropped 4 bases, with 17 bases sitting between them.

This clone was seen just once. This sequence joins TRBV5-1 and TRBJ2-7, with D perhaps being TRBD1 or TRBD2 (5 bases each). V was shortened by 4 bases and J by 5 bases, with 13 bases between the two germline ends. CDR3 size: 13 residues. Germline values: CDR1 SGHRS, CDR2 YFSETQ. CDR3 region: CASSRDVTNEQYF. The CDR3 coding sequence is TGCGCCAGCAGCCGGGACGTAACCAACGAGCAGTACTTC.

The chain has TRBV6-1 and TRBJ1-5, with 7 bases lining up with TRBD1. The germline V gene encodes CDR1 MNHNS and CDR2 SASEGT. The CDR3 length is 14 residues. Losses at the gene ends were 8 bases for V and 3 bases for J; bases not matched to a gene: 7. Written as DNA, the CDR3 is TGTGCCAGCGTAGGACAGGTTCACAATCAGCCCCAGCATTTT. Translation gives CASVGQVHNQPQHF.

The chain uses TRBV7-2 and TRBJ1-4; 7 positions match TRBD1. V dropped 5 bases and J dropped 7; count of bases not matched to a gene: 10. CDR1 and CDR2 from the germline V gene are SGHTA and FQGNSA. The CDR3 has 15 residues. CDR3 DNA: TGTGCCAGCAGCCCAGGGGGTTGGGGGGGTGAAAAACTGTTTTTT. This codes for CASSPGGWGGEKLFF.

The chain is built from TRBV18 and TRBJ1-1; no clear D. Germline V gene sequence: CDR1 KGHSH, CDR2 LQKENI. V lost 5 bases, J lost 10 bases, and 14 bases lay in between. There are 12 residues in the CDR3. As DNA, the CDR3 is TGTGCCAGCTCAACCAGTGGCATAGGAGCTTTCTTT. Translated: CASSTSGIGAFF.

V usage is TRBV6-6 and J usage is TRBJ2-7; maybe TRBD1 (5 bases). Between the trimmed V and J ends, which lost 0 bases and 0 bases, there was a span of 12 bases. Germline CDR1 is MNHNY and CDR2 is SVGAGI (reference sequence). This CDR3 comprises 16 residues. CDR3 nucleotide sequence: TGTGCCAGCAGTTACTCTGAAAGGGGCCCCTCCTACGAGCAGTACTTC. It translates to CASSYSERGPSYEQYF.

This clone was seen only a few times. V gene TRBV11-3 combines with J gene TRBJ1-3; D is undetermined. V was cut by 4 bases and J by 4 bases, with 8 bases left in between. Germline V gene sequence: CDR1 SGHNT, CDR2 YENEEA. CDR3 length equals 13 residues. This CDR3 reads CASSSNPGNTIYF. DNA of the CDR3: TGTGCCAGCAGCTCCAACCCGGGAAACACCATATATTTT.

As to this clone: Other nucleotide sequences from this sample produce the same CDR3. The chain uses TRBV5-1 and TRBJ2-7; D not resolved. Trimming pared 0 bases from V and 4 bases from J, leaving 8 bases between. CDR3 length: 13 amino acids. The germline CDR1 and CDR2 sequences are SGHRS and YFSETQ. CDR3 region: CASSLVSSYEQYF. In DNA form, the CDR3 reads TGCGCCAGCAGCTTGGTGTCCTCTTACGAGCAGTACTTC.

The V call is TRBV7-9, the J call TRBJ1-2; D might be TRBD1 (6 bases). Trimming removed 6 bases from V and 0 bases from J, with 11 bases in between. Germline CDR1 SEHNR, CDR2 FQNEAQ (reference sequence). This CDR3 has 14 residues. The CDR3 DNA follows: TGTGCCAGCAGAAGGGACACCTCTAACTATGGCTACACCTTC. It specifies CASRRDTSNYGYTF.